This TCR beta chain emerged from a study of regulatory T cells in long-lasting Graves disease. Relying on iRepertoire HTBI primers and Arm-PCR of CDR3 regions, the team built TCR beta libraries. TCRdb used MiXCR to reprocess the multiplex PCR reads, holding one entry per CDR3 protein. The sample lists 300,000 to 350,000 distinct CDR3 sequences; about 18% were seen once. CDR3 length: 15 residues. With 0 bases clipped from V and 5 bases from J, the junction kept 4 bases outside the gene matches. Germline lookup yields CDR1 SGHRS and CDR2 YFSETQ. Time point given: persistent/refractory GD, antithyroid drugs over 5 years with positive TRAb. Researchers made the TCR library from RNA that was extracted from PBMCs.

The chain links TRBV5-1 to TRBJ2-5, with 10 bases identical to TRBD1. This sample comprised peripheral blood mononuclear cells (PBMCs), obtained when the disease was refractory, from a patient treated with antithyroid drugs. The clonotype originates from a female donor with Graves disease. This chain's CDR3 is CASSLGQGALETQYF. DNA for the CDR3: TGCGCCAGCAGCTTGGGACAGGGGGCTTTGGAGACCCAGTACTTC. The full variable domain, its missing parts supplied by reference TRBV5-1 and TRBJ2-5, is KAGVTQTPRYLIKTRGQQVTLSCSPISGHRSVSWYQQTPGQGLQFLFEYFSETQRNKGNFPGRFSGRQFSNSRSEMNVSTLELGDSALYLCASSLGQGALETQYFGPGTRLLVL.